Shown below are 27 T cell receptor beta chains from a single sample sequenced in a study of Ad26.COV2.S vaccination and SARS-CoV-2 variants. Data came from immunoSEQ multiplex PCR; TCRdb stores just in-frame clones and leaves some out. The table lists roughly 92,000 clones, 82% of them singletons, with approximately 15% in the top ten. The specimen comprised peripheral blood, sampled after recovery from COVID-19. The origin of the receptors is a human donor who had recovered from COVID-19.

The chain joins TRBV28 to TRBJ2-7; tentatively, D is TRBD1 (6 bases). V lost 4 bases to trimming and J lost 4 bases, with 17 bases between them. CDR1 and CDR2 from the germline V gene are MDHEN and SYDVKM. The CDR3 covers 15 residues. The CDR3: CASSSPGTQSYEQYF. The DNA for the CDR3 is TGTGCCAGCAGTTCTCCCGGGACACAGTCGTACGAGCAGTACTTC.

The chain is built from TRBV7-9 and TRBJ2-4; D not certain. This CDR3 spans 15 amino acids. Germline CDR1 reads SEHNR; CDR2 reads FQNEAQ (reference sequence). V shed 6 bases and J shed 0 bases, with 12 bases lying between them. The CDR3 loop is CASSSPGVAKNIQYF. The CDR3 region has the DNA TGTGCCAGCAGTTCCCCGGGCGTAGCCAAAAACATTCAGTACTTC.

The V and J genes are TRBV5-4 and TRBJ2-7; possibly TRBD2 for D (5 bases). Looked up from germline, CDR1 is SGHNT and CDR2 is YYREEE (reference sequence). There are 15 residues in the CDR3. The V gene lost 0 bases and the J gene lost 5 bases, with 15 bases spanning the gap. The CDR3 bases are TGTGCCAGCAGCTTGGGCTACGGCGTCGGGGACGAGCAGTACTTC. Translated, it gives CASSLGYGVGDEQYF.

The chain links TRBV5-1 to TRBJ1-3; TRBD1 is a possible D gene (5 bases). Trimming pared 0 bases from V and 9 bases from J, leaving 13 bases between. The V gene's germline CDR1 is SGHRS and CDR2 YFSETQ. This CDR3 has 14 residues. CDR3 bases: TGCGCCAGCAGCTTGGGGACTCAAAGGGGCACCATATATTTT. Encoded protein: CASSLGTQRGTIYF.

The V and J genes are TRBV7-9 and TRBJ2-3; 8 nucleotides align to TRBD1. J was trimmed by 3 bases and V by 7 bases; bases with no gene match: 3. The length of the CDR3 is 13 residues. Germline V gene lookup returns CDR1 SEHNR and CDR2 FQNEAQ (reference sequence). In nucleotides, the CDR3 is TGTGCCAGCACGAGGACAGGGACAGATACGCAGTATTTT. Its protein is CASTRTGTDTQYF.

This chain links TRBV27 with TRBJ2-3, with D perhaps TRBD2 (7 bases). The CDR3 extends over 17 amino acids. V was trimmed by 6 bases and J by 0 bases, leaving 19 bases between them. Germline V gene sequence: CDR1 MNHEY, CDR2 SMNVEV (reference sequence). The CDR3 protein is CASSRSGGGISTDTQYF. CDR3 DNA sequence: TGTGCCAGCAGCCGGTCGGGGGGCGGTATTAGCACAGATACGCAGTATTTT.

The chain joins TRBV28 to TRBJ2-7, with 10 bases lining up with TRBD1. V lost 5 bases, J lost 1 base, and 11 bases stayed unmatched. The CDR3 sequence is 17 residues long. CDR1 MDHEN and CDR2 SYDVKM come from the germline V gene. The CDR3 DNA sequence: TGTGCCAGCAGTCCTATCGCCGGGACAGGGGAATCCTACGAGCAGTACTTC. Amino acids: CASSPIAGTGESYEQYF.

V gene TRBV7-9 combines with J gene TRBJ1-6, with 7 nucleotides matching TRBD1. CDR3 size: 15 residues. V lost 4 bases and J lost 5; bases outside the gene matches: 5. Germline CDR1 SEHNR, CDR2 FQNEAQ (reference sequence). This CDR3 is CASSSRTGDNSPLHF. The CDR3 DNA sequence: TGTGCCAGCAGCTCCCGGACAGGAGATAATTCACCCCTCCACTTT.

The chain has TRBV29-1 and TRBJ1-1; 9 nucleotides agree with TRBD1. V gave up 6 bases and J gave up 5 bases; unmatched junction bases: 4. Looked up from germline, CDR1 is SQVTM and CDR2 is ANQGSEA. CDR3 size: 12 residues. CDR3 sequence reads: CSVTQGATEAFF. In DNA, the CDR3 is TGCAGCGTAACACAGGGGGCAACTGAAGCTTTCTTT.

The chain couples TRBV28 to TRBJ1-1; D is unresolved. This CDR3 is 13 amino acids long. V was cut by 7 bases and J by 1 base, with 10 bases left in between. Per germline, CDR1 MDHEN and CDR2 SYDVKM. Here the CDR3 DNA reads TGTGCCAGCAAGGTGAAATCGAACACTGAAGCTTTCTTT. It translates to CASKVKSNTEAFF.

This clone showed up just once. This chain joins TRBV25-1 and TRBJ2-3; TRBD1 matches 7 bases. The CDR3 sequence is 15 residues long. CDR1 is MGHDK and CDR2 is SYGVNS in the germline V gene. With V trimmed by 4 bases and J by 4 bases, 8 bases remained unmatched. CDR3 sequence reads: CASSGQGLRADTQYF. In DNA, the CDR3 is TGTGCCAGCAGTGGACAGGGTCTTCGGGCAGATACGCAGTATTTT.

V is TRBV12-3 or TRBV12-4 and J is TRBJ2-3; unclear D gene. The CDR3 totals 12 residues. V lost 6 bases, J lost 6 bases, and 10 bases lay in between. This CDR3 is CASRGIGDTQYF. CDR3 sequence (DNA): TGTGCCAGCAGAGGAATTGGGGATACGCAGTATTTT.

The chain employs TRBV6-2 or TRBV6-3 and TRBJ2-1; TRBD2 matches at 8 bases. CDR1 is MNHEY, CDR2 SVGEGT, per germline. CDR3 size: 17 residues. V shed 0 bases and J 4 bases; nucleotides not matched to a gene: 8. CDR3 bases: TGTGCCAGCAGTTACTCACCGAGCGGGGGCCTTTACAATGAGCAGTTCTTC. Translation gives CASSYSPSGGLYNEQFF.

The chain is built from TRBV9 and TRBJ1-1; no firm D call. The germline CDR1 and CDR2 sequences are SGDLS and YYNGEE. V lost 2 bases and J 0 bases, leaving 11 bases between the germline ends. The CDR3 runs 15 residues. The CDR3 DNA reads TGTGCCAGCAGCGTCTCGCCGGTCCTGAACACTGAAGCTTTCTTT. Protein: CASSVSPVLNTEAFF.

The chain has TRBV11-2 and TRBJ1-1; tentative D call: TRBD1 (5 bases). V lost 5 bases, J lost 10 bases, and 23 bases lay in between. Looked up from germline, CDR1 is SGHAT and CDR2 is FQNNGV. This CDR3 has 15 residues. The CDR3 sequence is CASSLSPGPLGVAFF. Here the CDR3 DNA reads TGTGCCAGCAGCCTCAGCCCCGGACCCTTGGGGGTAGCTTTCTTT.

This clone was seen only once. The rearrangement uses TRBV5-4 and TRBJ1-4, with D possibly being TRBD1 (6 bases). Trimming took off 0 bases at V and 6 bases at J, with 12 bases between the two ends. This CDR3 spans 15 amino acids. Looked up from germline, CDR1 is SGHNT and CDR2 is YYREEE (reference sequence). The CDR3 sequence is CASSLGDRRHEKLFF. CDR3 DNA: TGTGCCAGCAGCTTGGGCGACAGGCGGCATGAAAAACTGTTTTTT.

This clone occurred a few times. The rearrangement joins TRBV4-3 to TRBJ2-1, with D tentatively TRBD1 (7 bases). Germline CDR1 LGHNA, CDR2 YSLEER. Trimming took 4 bases from V and 7 from J, leaving 17 bases between them. There are 15 residues in the CDR3. The CDR3, as DNA: TGCGCCAGCAGCCGAGGCGCAGGGGGGTTGAATGAGCAGTTCTTC. Its translation: CASSRGAGGLNEQFF.

This clone showed up just once. The gene calls are TRBV4-1 and TRBJ2-7; D perhaps matches TRBD2 (5 bases). Germline lookup yields CDR1 MGHRA and CDR2 YSYEKL. The V end was cut by 0 bases, the J end by 5 bases, with 20 bases between. The CDR3 loop spans 17 amino acids. In DNA, the CDR3 is TGCGCCAGCAGCCAAGAGGTGCCCCAAGGGAGCACCGACGAGCAGTACTTC. Translation gives CASSQEVPQGSTDEQYF.

The chain joins TRBV27 to TRBJ2-7; no reliable D call. The CDR3 length is 13 residues. V gave up 2 bases and J gave up 2 bases, with 7 bases separating them. CDR1 and CDR2 (germline): MNHEY, SMNVEV (reference sequence). The CDR3 DNA follows: TGTGCCAGCAGTTTAGTCGTGGCCTACGAGCAGTACTTC. This sequence encodes CASSLVVAYEQYF.

CDR3 sequence reads: CASSLVSGANVLTF. The CDR3 DNA is TGCGCCAGCAGCTTGGTCTCTGGGGCCAACGTCCTGACTTTC. This rearrangement joins TRBV5-1 to TRBJ2-6; D not resolved. Trimming pared 0 bases from V and 0 bases from J, leaving 1 base between. In germline, CDR1 is SGHRS, CDR2 YFSETQ. The CDR3 runs to 14 residues.

This chain connects TRBV27 to TRBJ2-7; D is tentatively TRBD1 or TRBD2 (5 bases each). Germline lookup yields CDR1 MNHEY and CDR2 SMNVEV (reference sequence). The V end was cut by 7 bases, the J end by 9 bases, with 25 bases between. The CDR3 sequence is 15 residues long. The CDR3 sequence: CASKWGIGSQAPQYF. The CDR3 bases are TGTGCCAGCAAATGGGGGATAGGGTCCCAGGCGCCGCAGTACTTC.

V is TRBV7-5 and J is TRBJ2-7; TRBD1, the table's D call, lacks a check against the DNA. TRBV7-5 is a pseudogene locus. CDR3 length equals 14 residues. The CDR3 here is CVHKLRGNRYEQYF. In DNA, the CDR3 is TGTGTCCATAAACTCAGGGGGAATAGGTACGAGCAGTACTTC.

As to this clone: This sample includes further DNA sequences coding for the same CDR3. The chain has TRBV5-4 and TRBJ2-1; D unresolved. V gave up 0 bases and J gave up 5 bases, with 3 bases separating them. The V gene's germline CDR1 is SGHNT and CDR2 YYREEE (reference sequence). The CDR3 extends over 12 amino acids. The CDR3: CASSLGDNEQFF. The CDR3 coding sequence is TGTGCCAGCAGCTTGGGAGACAATGAGCAGTTCTTC.

The chain recombines TRBV7-2 with TRBJ1-1; no reliable D call. Germline CDR1 SGHTA, CDR2 FQGNSA. The CDR3 consists of 14 residues. Trimming removed 5 bases from V and 2 bases from J, with 12 bases in between. CDR3 nucleotides: TGTGCCAGCAGCCCTAGTCGGGTCAACACTGAAGCTTTCTTT. The encoded protein is CASSPSRVNTEAFF.

The rearrangement links TRBV20-1 to TRBJ1-2; weak D call: TRBD1 (5 bases). Between the trimmed V and J ends, which lost 2 bases and 8 bases, there was a span of 9 bases. The CDR3 is made up of 11 amino acids. From germline, CDR1 is DFQATT and CDR2 SNEGSKA (reference sequence). Here the CDR3 reads CSARLDTGYTF. The DNA of the CDR3 is TGCAGTGCTAGACTGGACACAGGCTACACCTTC.

This chain links TRBV7-8 with TRBJ2-2; D gene uncertain. This CDR3 contains 14 residues. Trimming took 6 bases from V and 0 from J, leaving 8 bases between them. Germline CDR1 is SGHVS and CDR2 is FQNEAQ. The CDR3 nucleotides read TGTGCCAGCAGGCCTGGACCGAACACCGGGGAGCTGTTTTTT. It codes for CASRPGPNTGELFF.

This chain connects TRBV5-1 to TRBJ2-2; 7 bases fit TRBD2. Germline CDR1 is SGHRS and CDR2 is YFSETQ. The CDR3 has 15 amino acids. V lost 4 bases, J lost 4 bases, and 7 bases stayed unmatched. CDR3 nucleotides: TGCGCCAGCAGCCCTGTTGGGGGGGGCACCGGGGAGCTGTTTTTT. The encoded protein is CASSPVGGGTGELFF.